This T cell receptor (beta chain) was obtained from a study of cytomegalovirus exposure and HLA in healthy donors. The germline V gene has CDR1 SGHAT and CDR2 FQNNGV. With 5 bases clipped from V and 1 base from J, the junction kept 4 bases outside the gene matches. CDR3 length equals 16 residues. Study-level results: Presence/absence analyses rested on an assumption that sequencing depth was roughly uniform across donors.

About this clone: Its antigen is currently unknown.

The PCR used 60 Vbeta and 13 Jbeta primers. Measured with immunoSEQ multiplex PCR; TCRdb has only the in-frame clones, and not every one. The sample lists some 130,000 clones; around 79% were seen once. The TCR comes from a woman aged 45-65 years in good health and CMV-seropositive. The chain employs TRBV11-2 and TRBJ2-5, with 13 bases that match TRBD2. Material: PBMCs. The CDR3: CASSPGLAGTQETQYF. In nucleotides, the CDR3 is TGTGCCAGCAGCCCGGGACTAGCGGGGACCCAAGAGACCCAGTACTTC.